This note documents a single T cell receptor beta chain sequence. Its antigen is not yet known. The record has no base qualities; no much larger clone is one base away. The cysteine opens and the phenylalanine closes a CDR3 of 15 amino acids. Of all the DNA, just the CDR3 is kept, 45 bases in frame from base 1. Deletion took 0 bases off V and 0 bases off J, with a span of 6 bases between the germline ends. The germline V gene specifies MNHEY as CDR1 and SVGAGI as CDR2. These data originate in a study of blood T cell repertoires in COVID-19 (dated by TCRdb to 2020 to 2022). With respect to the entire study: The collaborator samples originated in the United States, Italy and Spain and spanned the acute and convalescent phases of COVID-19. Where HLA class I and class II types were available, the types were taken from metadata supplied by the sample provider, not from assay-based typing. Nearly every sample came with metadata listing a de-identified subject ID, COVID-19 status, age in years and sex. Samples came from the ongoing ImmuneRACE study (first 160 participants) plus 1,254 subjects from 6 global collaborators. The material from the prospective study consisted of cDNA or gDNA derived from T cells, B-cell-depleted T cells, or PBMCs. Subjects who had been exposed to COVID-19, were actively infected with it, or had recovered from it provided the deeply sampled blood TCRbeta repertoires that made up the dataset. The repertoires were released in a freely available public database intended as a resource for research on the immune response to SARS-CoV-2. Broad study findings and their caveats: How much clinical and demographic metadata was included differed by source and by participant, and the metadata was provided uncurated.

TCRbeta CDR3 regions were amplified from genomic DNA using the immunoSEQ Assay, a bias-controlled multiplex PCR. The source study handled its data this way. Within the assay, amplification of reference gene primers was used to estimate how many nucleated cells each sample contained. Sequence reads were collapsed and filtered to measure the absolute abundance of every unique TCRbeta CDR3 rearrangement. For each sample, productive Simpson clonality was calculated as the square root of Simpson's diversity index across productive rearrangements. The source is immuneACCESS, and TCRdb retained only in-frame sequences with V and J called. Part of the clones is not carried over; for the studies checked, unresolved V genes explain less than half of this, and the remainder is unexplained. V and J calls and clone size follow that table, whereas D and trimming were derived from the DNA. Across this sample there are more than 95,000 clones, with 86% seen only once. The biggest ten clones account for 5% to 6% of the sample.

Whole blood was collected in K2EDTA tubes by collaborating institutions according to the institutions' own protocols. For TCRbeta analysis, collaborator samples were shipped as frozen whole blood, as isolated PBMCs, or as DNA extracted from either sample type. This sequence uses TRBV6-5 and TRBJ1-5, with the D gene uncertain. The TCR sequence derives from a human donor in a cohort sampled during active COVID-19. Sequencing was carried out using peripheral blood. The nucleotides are TGTGCCAGCAGTTACTCGAGGGTTAGCAATCAGCCCCAGCATTTT. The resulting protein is CASSYSRVSNQPQHF.